Listed here are 5 T cell receptor beta chains from one sample, sequenced in a study of post-analysis software for immune sequencing data. Researchers reported that TCR beta cDNA libraries carried unique molecular identifiers. TCRdb re-called the PCR reads with MiXCR, one entry per CDR3 protein. In the table there are 150,000 or so distinct CDR3 sequences, 35% to 40% of which are singletons. Source: blood, taken after autologous hematopoietic stem cell transplantation. The receptors shown here come from a girl aged 10 to 17 with multiple sclerosis.

This clonotype was seen a handful of times. The gene calls are TRBV5-6 and TRBJ2-2; 8 bases line up with TRBD1. The CDR3 covers 18 residues. V was clipped by 2 bases and J by 2 bases; unmatched bases: 11. Germline loops: CDR1 SGHDT, CDR2 YYEEEE. The CDR3 region is CASSFFGQGLPNTGELFF. The DNA of the CDR3 is TGTGCCAGCAGCTTTTTCGGACAGGGCCTACCTAACACCGGGGAGCTGTTTTTT.

The J gene is TRBJ1-5, the V gene TRBV6-6; D unresolved. The CDR3 consists of 12 residues. V lost 2 bases, J lost 11 bases, and 10 bases lay in between. The V gene's germline CDR1 is MNHNY and CDR2 SVGAGI (reference sequence). The CDR3 protein is CASSYLDLTQHF. The CDR3 DNA reads TGTGCCAGCAGTTACCTCGACCTCACCCAGCATTTT.

V usage is TRBV25-1 and J usage is TRBJ1-1; D call uncertain. Germline CDR1 reads MGHDK; CDR2 reads SYGVNS. The CDR3 sequence is 13 residues long. Trimming took off 3 bases at V and 6 bases at J, with 11 bases between the two ends. The CDR3 DNA reads TGTGCCAGCAGTGACTATGAGGACGCTGAAGCTTTCTTT. It yields the protein CASSDYEDAEAFF.

There are many counts of this clonotype. This chain joins TRBV7-2 and TRBJ1-2; D may be TRBD1 (5 bases). Trimming shortened V by 7 bases and J by 4 bases, and 13 bases separated the two germline ends. CDR1 is SGHTA, CDR2 FQGNSA, per germline. The CDR3 totals 13 residues. CDR3 sequence: CASTPGGTYGYTF. CDR3 nucleotides: TGTGCCAGCACCCCCGGAGGGACCTATGGCTACACCTTC.

This chain connects TRBV14 to TRBJ1-2; D remains unclear. Germline assignment: CDR1 SGHDN and CDR2 FVKESK. Trimming took 9 bases from V and 13 from J, leaving 9 bases between them. The CDR3 spans 8 residues. The CDR3 DNA sequence: TGTGCCAGAAAGAAGGGCACCTTC. This translates into CARKKGTF.